The rows below give T cell receptor beta chains drawn from one sample of a study of blood T cell repertoires in COVID-19. Profiling relied on immunoSEQ multiplex PCR, and the TCRdb table lists in-frame clones only, not all of them. The sample has approximately 150,000 clones, around 82% seen once; the top ten hold roughly 2%. Sequenced: peripheral blood. The receptors here all came from a woman aged 80 or older with acute or convalescent COVID-19. CDR3s include the opening cysteine and the closing phenylalanine or tryptophan. The D gene is left open where the match is weak. Size tells how often a clone was seen (once, few, many) or the class of an expanded clone, and some rows leave it out.

CDR3,DNA,J,D,size,V
CASSYLGQEVGYTF,TGTGCCAGCAGTTACCTCGGCCAGGAGGTTGGCTACACCTTC,TRBJ1-2,.,.,TRBV6-5
CASSPKPPQPQHF,TGTGCCAGTAGTCCTAAGCCCCCTCAGCCCCAGCATTTT,TRBJ1-5,.,.,TRBV19
CASSLSGGGNTIYF,TGTGCCAGCAGCTTGTCAGGGGGTGGGAACACCATATATTTT,TRBJ1-3,TRBD1,.,TRBV9
CASSLERQSGNTIYF,TGCGCCAGCAGCTTGGAAAGACAATCTGGCAACACCATATATTTT,TRBJ1-3,.,.,TRBV5-1
CATSDFIRGTSGDNEQFF,TGTGCCACCAGTGATTTTATAAGAGGGACTAGCGGAGACAATGAGCAGTTCTTC,TRBJ2-1,TRBD2,.,TRBV24-1
CASRDRGPYEQYF,TGTGCCAGCAGGGACAGGGGGCCCTACGAGCAGTACTTC,TRBJ2-7,TRBD1,few,TRBV2
CASLGNRVSGNTIYF,TGTGCCAGTCTAGGGAACAGGGTCTCTGGAAACACCATATATTTT,TRBJ1-3,.,.,TRBV2
CASSWSGFPGELFF,TGTGCCAGCAGTTGGTCAGGGTTCCCCGGGGAGCTGTTTTTT,TRBJ2-2,.,.,TRBV28
CASSYGQPGNTIYF,TGCGCCAGCAGTTATGGACAGCCTGGAAACACCATATATTTT,TRBJ1-3,.,.,TRBV5-1
CASSPGQGPYEQYF,TGTGCCAGCAGCCCGGGACAAGGGCCTTACGAGCAGTACTTC,TRBJ2-7,.,once,TRBV7-2
CASSLTGEAEAFF,TGCGCCAGCAGCTTAACAGGGGAGGCTGAAGCTTTCTTT,TRBJ1-1,TRBD1,.,TRBV5-1
CASRGGAYEKLFF,TGTGCCAGCCGAGGGGGCGCGTATGAAAAACTGTTTTTT,TRBJ1-4,TRBD1,.,TRBV12-3/TRBV12-4
CASSPSTFVGEQYF,TGTGCCAGCTCACCGAGCACCTTTGTCGGCGAGCAGTACTTC,TRBJ2-7,.,.,TRBV18
CASSLRTSLNEQFF,TGTGCCAGCAGCCTTCGGACTAGCTTGAATGAGCAGTTCTTC,TRBJ2-1,TRBD2,few,TRBV3-1/TRBV3-2
CASSQKGYTEAFF,TGTGCCAGCAGCCAAAAGGGGTACACTGAAGCTTTCTTT,TRBJ1-1,.,.,TRBV3-1/TRBV3-2
CASSPILLSGNTIYF,TGTGCCAGCAGCCCCATACTCCTTTCTGGAAACACCATATATTTT,TRBJ1-3,.,.,TRBV3-1/TRBV3-2
CASSLGGHFSSYNEQFF,TGTGCCAGCAGCTTAGGGGGACACTTTTCTTCCTACAATGAGCAGTTCTTC,TRBJ2-1,.,.,TRBV7-2
CASNRDKHNQPQHF,TGTGCCAGTAACCGGGACAAACACAATCAGCCCCAGCATTTT,TRBJ1-5,.,few,TRBV21-1
CAIRGAGGSSYEQYF,TGTGCCATCAGGGGAGCGGGGGGTAGTTCCTACGAGCAGTACTTC,TRBJ2-7,TRBD2,.,TRBV10-3
CASVMTGGFNEQFF,TGTGCCAGCGTCATGACAGGGGGTTTCAATGAGCAGTTCTTC,TRBJ2-1,TRBD1,.,TRBV2
CASSPDRARETQYF,TGTGCCAGCAGCCCGGACAGGGCTAGGGAGACCCAGTACTTC,TRBJ2-5,TRBD1,.,TRBV5-4
CASSAGENEQFF,TGTGCCAGCAGTGCAGGGGAGAATGAGCAGTTCTTC,TRBJ2-1,.,.,TRBV2
CASSLSAHFRTAYEQYF,TGTGCCAGCAGTCTGTCCGCCCACTTCCGGACAGCCTACGAGCAGTACTTC,TRBJ2-7,.,.,TRBV6-6
CASSLAPRDNSPLHF,TGTGCCAGCAGCTTAGCTCCTAGAGATAATTCACCCCTCCACTTT,TRBJ1-6,.,.,TRBV7-8
CASSPPGAGDSNQPQHF,TGCGCCAGCAGTCCACCCGGGGCAGGGGATAGCAATCAGCCCCAGCATTTT,TRBJ1-5,.,.,TRBV23-1
CASSWETGGDYEQYF,TGTGCCAGCAGCTGGGAAACCGGGGGAGATTACGAGCAGTACTTC,TRBJ2-7,.,once,TRBV13
CASSHQMRVGEAFF,TGCGCCAGCAGTCACCAGATGCGGGTTGGTGAAGCTTTCTTT,TRBJ1-1,.,.,TRBV23-1
CASSEVWGAGELFF,TGTGCCAGCAGTGAGGTTTGGGGGGCCGGGGAGCTGTTTTTT,TRBJ2-2,.,once,TRBV6-1
CASRQQGAYTIYF,TGTGCCAGCAGACAACAGGGGGCTTACACCATATATTTT,TRBJ1-3,TRBD1,few,TRBV6-6
CASSEKGQGYNEQFF,TGTGCCAGCAGTGAAAAGGGACAGGGGTACAATGAGCAGTTCTTC,TRBJ2-1,TRBD1,.,TRBV2
CASSYANSLDTQYF,TGTGCCAGCAGTTACGCCAACTCATTGGATACGCAGTATTTT,TRBJ2-3,.,.,TRBV6-5
CASSGVPYEQYF,TGTGCCAGCAGCGGAGTGCCCTACGAGCAGTACTTC,TRBJ2-7,.,.,TRBV3-1/TRBV3-2
CASSQNRGGQPQHF,TGCGCCAGCAGCCAAAACAGGGGTGGTCAGCCCCAGCATTTT,TRBJ1-5,TRBD1,.,TRBV4-1
CASSLVKMPLIVEDPPLHF,TGTGCCAGCAGCTTAGTTAAAATGCCCCTAATCGTGGAGGACCCACCCCTCCACTTT,TRBJ1-6,.,.,TRBV11-3
CASSIRGLGNQPQHF,TGTGCCAGTAGTATAAGGGGGCTAGGCAATCAGCCCCAGCATTTT,TRBJ1-5,TRBD1,.,TRBV19
CASSSTGVSGELFF,TGTGCCAGTAGTTCAACAGGGGTTTCCGGGGAGCTGTTTTTT,TRBJ2-2,TRBD1,.,TRBV19
CASSQWTGGSYNSPLHF,TGTGCCAGCAGCCAATGGACAGGGGGCTCCTATAATTCACCCCTCCACTTT,TRBJ1-6,TRBD1,.,TRBV3-1/TRBV3-2
CASSLRTGGDGYTF,TGCGCCAGCAGCCTAAGGACAGGGGGCGATGGCTACACCTTC,TRBJ1-2,TRBD1,.,TRBV5-1
CSVERTGRDTEAFF,TGCAGCGTTGAAAGGACAGGGAGAGATACTGAAGCTTTCTTT,TRBJ1-1,TRBD1,.,TRBV29-1
CASSLLATDTYEQYF,TGTGCCAGCAGTTTATTGGCGACGGACACCTACGAGCAGTACTTC,TRBJ2-7,.,.,TRBV27
CASSLEGADLYGYTF,TGCGCCAGCAGCTTGGAAGGGGCGGACCTCTATGGCTACACCTTC,TRBJ1-2,.,.,TRBV5-1
CASSETSSGTGELFF,TGTGCCAGCAGTGAGACTAGCTCGGGCACCGGGGAGCTGTTTTTT,TRBJ2-2,TRBD2,.,TRBV2
CASSQDSYPWDTQYF,TGCGCCAGCAGCCAAGACAGTTACCCTTGGGATACGCAGTATTTT,TRBJ2-3,.,.,TRBV4-1